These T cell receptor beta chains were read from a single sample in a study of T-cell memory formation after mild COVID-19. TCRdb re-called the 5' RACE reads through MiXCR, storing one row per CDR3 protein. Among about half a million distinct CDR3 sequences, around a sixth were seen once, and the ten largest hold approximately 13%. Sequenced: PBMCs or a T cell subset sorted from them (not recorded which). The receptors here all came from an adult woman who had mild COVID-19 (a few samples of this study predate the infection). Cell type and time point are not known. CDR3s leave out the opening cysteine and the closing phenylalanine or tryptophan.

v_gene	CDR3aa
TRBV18	ASSPSGGSIVTDTQY
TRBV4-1	ASSQGGTVGETQY
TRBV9	ASSVGLAKETQY
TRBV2	ASSTGAGNYGYT
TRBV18	ASSHRTGPTYEQY
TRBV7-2	ASSWTSGLARGNEQF
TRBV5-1	ASSFGAGQGNGYT
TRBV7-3	ASSPASGRRTGELF
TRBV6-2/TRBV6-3	ASKTRLFAEAF
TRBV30	AWSVEPHNEQF
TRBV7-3	ASSLIASSYNEQF
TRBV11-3	ASRRNNEQF
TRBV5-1	ASSLDTLGTSGVNEQF
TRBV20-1	SASGLAGGYSYEQY
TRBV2	ASSVETGHTGELF
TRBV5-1	ASSLGLGQY
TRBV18	ASSPEVAYEQY
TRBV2	ASSYRQGYEQY
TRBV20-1	SARDLGRNTGELF
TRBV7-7	ASSRRPFSTDTQY
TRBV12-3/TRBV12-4	ASGQRVRDGYT
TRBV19	ASSITPNTEAF
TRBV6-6	ASRLSGTGADTQY
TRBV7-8	ASSLGLLAGGLTDTQY
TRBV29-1	SVRLTKGYNEQF
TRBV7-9	ASSLGGRKDTQY
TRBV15	ATSREVGLTYNEQF
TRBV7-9	ASSYREGYGYT
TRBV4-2	ASSQDLIGPQH
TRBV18	ASSPLDSNQPQH
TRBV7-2	ASRGGGDTQY
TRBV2	ASNGFSGYEQY